A single sample is the source of the 4 T cell receptor beta chains below, sequenced in a study of T cell repertoires in cytomegalovirus infection. TCRdb processed the reads anew with MiXCR; each CDR3 protein has one entry. Of 450,000 to 650,000 distinct CDR3 sequences listed, roughly 42% are singletons. These receptors lack a known antigen. The sample here was cultured PBMCs, taken from culture after CMV antigen stimulation. The receptors shown here come from a human donor in good health (CMV status not recorded). Some clones in this sample may be carry-over from other donors' samples.

There are a few counts of this clonotype. This chain uses TRBV5-6 with TRBJ1-1; 7 nucleotides align to TRBD1. The trim removed 4 bases at V and 1 base at J, leaving 4 bases unmatched. CDR1 is SGHDT and CDR2 is YYEEEE in the germline V gene. This CDR3 is built from 14 residues. The CDR3 is CASSQGQSNTEAFF. The CDR3, as DNA: TGTGCCAGCAGCCAGGGACAGTCGAACACTGAAGCTTTCTTT.

The CDR3 DNA follows: TGTGCCAGCAGCCCAATCGAACAGGGCGGGACTGAAGCTTTCTTT. Amino acid sequence: CASSPIEQGGTEAFF. The chain carries TRBV7-2 and TRBJ1-1; tentatively, D is TRBD1 (6 bases). The CDR3 loop spans 15 amino acids. V was cut by 5 bases and J by 5 bases, with 18 bases left in between. The germline gives CDR1 SGHTA, CDR2 FQGNSA.

This chain uses TRBV6-8 with TRBJ1-5; D not resolved. V was trimmed by 6 bases and J by 2 bases, leaving 8 bases between them. Per germline, CDR1 MNHGY and CDR2 SAAAGT. The CDR3 length is 13 residues. CDR3 amino acids: CASRIAGNQPQHF. CDR3 coding DNA: TGTGCCAGCAGGATCGCAGGCAATCAGCCCCAGCATTTT.

This clonotype was observed a handful of times. This may be a read error: a much more frequent sequence differs by one nucleotide. This rearrangement joins TRBV7-8 to TRBJ2-2; weak D call: TRBD2 (6 bases). With 2 bases removed from V and 0 bases from J, the gap between germline ends came to 7 bases. The CDR3 has 15 amino acids. CDR1 and CDR2 (germline): SGHVS, FQNEAQ. Here the CDR3 DNA reads TGTGCCAGCAGCTTACCGGGGGCGAACACCGGGGAGCTGTTTTTT. Amino acids: CASSLPGANTGELFF.